These 29 T cell receptor beta chains originate from one sample sequenced in a study of blood T cell repertoires in COVID-19. The protocol was immunoSEQ multiplex PCR, while the TCRdb copy is restricted to in-frame clones and leaves out a portion. Of 100,000 to 150,000 clones listed, roughly 84% are singletons. Sequenced material: peripheral blood. All receptors come from a woman older than 75 with acute or convalescent COVID-19.

The gene calls are TRBV6-4 and TRBJ2-4; TRBD2 might be the D (6 bases). Germline-derived CDR1 and CDR2 are MRHNA and SNTAGT. CDR3 length: 17 amino acids. V shed 4 bases and J shed 1 base, with 17 bases lying between them. The CDR3 is CASSVVSGRPAKNIQYF. DNA of the CDR3: TGTGCCAGCAGTGTCGTTAGCGGCAGACCCGCCAAAAACATTCAGTACTTC.

The J gene is TRBJ1-3, the V gene TRBV11-2, with D possibly TRBD1 on 5 matching bases. The CDR3 is 17 residues long. V shed 0 bases and J shed 0 bases, with 12 bases lying between them. Germline CDR1 reads SGHAT; CDR2 reads FQNNGV. The CDR3 sequence is CASSLEPPGGSGNTIYF. CDR3 nucleotide sequence: TGTGCCAGCAGCTTAGAACCCCCGGGGGGCTCTGGAAACACCATATATTTT.

The genes are TRBV30 and TRBJ2-2, with a weak D call TRBD2 (5 bases). Germline V lookup: CDR1 GTSNPN, CDR2 SVGIG (reference sequence). The germline V and J ends were trimmed by 3 bases and 5 bases, with 13 bases remaining between them. CDR3 length equals 14 residues. This CDR3 is CAWSLQLGTGELFF. The CDR3 bases are TGTGCCTGGAGCCTCCAACTAGGGACCGGGGAGCTGTTTTTT.

The chain recombines TRBV14 with TRBJ1-2, with 8 bases aligning to TRBD1. The CDR3 is 15 residues long. Germline V gives CDR1 SGHDN, CDR2 FVKESK. J gave up 7 bases and V 2 bases, and 9 bases lay outside the gene matches. The CDR3 is CASSQRARGLSGYTF. The DNA for the CDR3 is TGTGCCAGCAGCCAAAGAGCCAGGGGGCTTAGTGGCTACACCTTC.

The CDR3 here is CASSWGTSGRMSYEQFF. For the CDR3, the DNA is TGTGCCAGCAGCTGGGGGACTAGCGGGAGGATGAGCTATGAGCAGTTCTTC. The gene calls are TRBV7-2 and TRBJ2-1; 15 nucleotides agree with TRBD2. The length of the CDR3 is 17 residues. Germline CDR1 reads SGHTA; CDR2 reads FQGNSA. Trimming at V came to 4 bases and at J to 8 bases, leaving 9 bases not matched to a gene.

The V and J genes are TRBV5-1 and TRBJ2-7; D gene uncertain. The CDR3 covers 16 residues. Between the trimmed V and J ends, which lost 4 bases and 0 bases, there was a span of 17 bases. CDR1 and CDR2 from the germline V gene are SGHRS and YFSETQ. This CDR3 reads CASSHTYSYSSYEQYF. CDR3 nucleotide sequence: TGCGCCAGCAGCCATACCTACAGTTACAGCTCCTACGAGCAGTACTTC.

This chain joins TRBV7-2 and TRBJ2-1; TRBD2 matches at 11 bases. This CDR3 region has 19 residues. V was clipped by 4 bases and J by 3 bases; unmatched bases: 14. Germline CDR1 is SGHTA and CDR2 is FQGNSA. The CDR3, as DNA: TGTGCCAGCAGCTCCGAACAACTAGCGGGAGACCATCTCTACAATGAGCAGTTCTTC. Translated, it gives CASSSEQLAGDHLYNEQFF. The whole variable domain, filled in from reference TRBV7-2 and TRBJ2-1, reads GAGVSQSPSNKVTEKGKDVELRCDPISGHTALYWYRQSLGQGLEFLIYFQGNSAPDKSGLPSDRFSAERTGGSVSTLTIQRTQQEDSAVYLCASSSEQLAGDHLYNEQFFGPGTRLTVL.

This clone was seen once. V gene TRBV11-2 combines with J gene TRBJ2-5; D ambiguous. The CDR3 is made up of 12 amino acids. Germline CDR1 reads SGHAT; CDR2 reads FQNNGV. V lost 8 bases, J lost 2 bases, and 9 bases lay in between. CDR3: CASEAIQETQYF. DNA for the CDR3: TGTGCCAGCGAGGCAATACAAGAGACCCAGTACTTC.

The rearrangement uses TRBV19 and TRBJ1-5; a possible D gene is TRBD1 (5 bases). V was cut by 8 bases and J by 0 bases, with 14 bases left in between. Germline CDR1 and CDR2: LNHDA and SQIVND (reference sequence). The CDR3 is 15 residues long. Here the CDR3 reads CASGVGTYSNQPQHF. The CDR3 bases are TGTGCCAGTGGGGTGGGGACTTATAGCAATCAGCCCCAGCATTTT.

This clone was seen a single time. The chain joins TRBV12-3 or TRBV12-4 to TRBJ2-7; D unresolved. The CDR3 consists of 13 residues. Trimming took off 4 bases at V and 2 bases at J, with 9 bases between the two ends. DNA for the CDR3: TGTGCCAGCAGTTCGGCGGCGGCCTACGAGCAGTACTTC. The encoded protein is CASSSAAAYEQYF.

The chain carries TRBV30 and TRBJ1-3; D possibly corresponds to TRBD1 (6 bases). V gave up 5 bases and J gave up 0 bases, with 14 bases separating them. This CDR3 contains 15 residues. The V gene's germline CDR1 is GTSNPN and CDR2 SVGIG (reference sequence). CDR3: CAWREDSHSGNTIYF. The CDR3 DNA is TGTGCCTGGCGCGAGGACAGCCACTCTGGAAACACCATATATTTT.

The chain combines TRBV5-4 with TRBJ1-4, with TRBD1 matching 7 bases. The germline CDR1 and CDR2 sequences are SGHNT and YYREEE (reference sequence). Unmatched junction bases numbered 7, after V lost 4 bases and J lost 7 bases. The CDR3 totals 14 residues. The CDR3 DNA reads TGTGCCAGCAGCCAGGGGGGAAGGAGTGAAAAACTGTTTTTT. It specifies CASSQGGRSEKLFF. The variable domain in full, with the rest retrieved from reference TRBV5-4 and TRBJ1-4, is ETGVTQSPTHLIKTRGQQVTLRCSSQSGHNTVSWYQQALGQGPQFIFQYYREEENGRGNFPPRFSGLQFPNYSSELNVNALELDDSALYLCASSQGGRSEKLFFGSGTQLSVL.

This chain connects TRBV7-9 to TRBJ2-5; tentative D call: TRBD1 (6 bases). From germline, CDR1 is SEHNR and CDR2 FQNEAQ (reference sequence). V lost 1 base and J lost 1, with 10 bases in between. The CDR3 is made up of 15 amino acids. CDR3 nucleotides: TGTGCCAGCAGCTTAGTGGCAGGGGCCCAAGAGACCCAGTACTTC. Translated, it gives CASSLVAGAQETQYF.

The rearrangement links TRBV5-5 to TRBJ1-2; D possibly corresponds to TRBD1 (5 bases). V was cut by 3 bases and J by 1 base, with 13 bases left in between. Germline assignment: CDR1 SGHKS and CDR2 YYEKEE (reference sequence). The CDR3 extends over 15 amino acids. CDR3 DNA: TGTGCCAGCAGCTCCACCAGGGTGAATAACTATGGCTACACCTTC. It codes for CASSSTRVNNYGYTF.

This clone was picked up a small number of times. This sequence joins TRBV4-3 and TRBJ1-2; unclear D gene. This CDR3 has 14 residues. CDR1 and CDR2 from the germline V gene are LGHNA and YSLEER. V lost 3 bases to trimming and J lost 4 bases, with 12 bases between them. DNA of the CDR3: TGCGCCAGCAGCCAGTATCGGGGATCCTATGGCTACACCTTC. Its protein is CASSQYRGSYGYTF.

In DNA, the CDR3 is TGCGCCAGCAGCCCTCAAATATCCGCCAGGGGAACATACGAGCAGTACTTC. This translates into CASSPQISARGTYEQYF. The chain uses TRBV5-1 and TRBJ2-7, with D perhaps matching TRBD1 (6 bases). The CDR3 extends over 17 amino acids. CDR1 is SGHRS and CDR2 is YFSETQ in the germline V gene. V was cut by 4 bases and J by 4 bases, with 24 bases left in between.

The J gene is TRBJ2-2, the V gene TRBV10-3; 9 bases align to TRBD2. V lost 8 bases to trimming and J lost 0 bases; unmatched junction nucleotides: 10. Germline V lookup: CDR1 ENHRY, CDR2 SYGVKD. This CDR3 is 17 amino acids long. CDR3 sequence: CAIPSGSSGTNTGELFF. CDR3 nucleotide sequence: TGTGCCATCCCAAGCGGGTCTAGCGGGACGAACACCGGGGAGCTGTTTTTT.

This clone was seen once. This rearrangement joins TRBV4-1 to TRBJ1-3; the D gene is possibly TRBD1 (5 bases). V was cut by 1 base and J by 0 bases, with 10 bases left in between. The germline CDR1 and CDR2 sequences are MGHRA and YSYEKL. The length of the CDR3 is 16 residues. The CDR3 reads CASSQVPGFSGNTIYF. The CDR3 DNA reads as TGCGCCAGCAGCCAAGTACCAGGGTTCTCTGGAAACACCATATATTTT.

This rearrangement joins TRBV27 to TRBJ2-7; D might be TRBD2 (6 bases). CDR3 length: 14 amino acids. Germline loops: CDR1 MNHEY, CDR2 SMNVEV (reference sequence). Trimming stripped 4 bases from V and 4 bases from J, with 14 bases between. The CDR3: CASSSVTRTYEQYF. The CDR3 nucleotides are TGTGCCAGCAGTTCTGTGACTAGAACTTACGAGCAGTACTTC.

This clone occurred a few times. The chain uses TRBV19 and TRBJ1-5, with 9 positions matching TRBD1. The CDR3 runs to 15 residues. In germline, CDR1 is LNHDA, CDR2 SQIVND (reference sequence). The V and J ends lost 2 bases and 4 bases, in that order; junction bases with no gene match: 3. In nucleotides, the CDR3 is TGTGCCAGTAGTATAACCGGGACAGGGAATCAGCCCCAGCATTTT. Amino acid sequence: CASSITGTGNQPQHF.

This clone was counted only a few times. This chain links TRBV5-1 with TRBJ1-2; 8 bases align to TRBD1. This CDR3 is built from 12 residues. CDR1 SGHRS and CDR2 YFSETQ come from the germline V gene. V dropped 7 bases and J dropped 7; count of bases not matched to a gene: 6. CDR3: CASGYGQGGYTF. As DNA, the CDR3 is TGCGCCAGCGGTTACGGACAGGGTGGCTACACCTTC.

The V gene is TRBV19, the J gene TRBJ2-7; perhaps TRBD1 as D (6 bases). Trimming stripped 3 bases from V and 1 base from J, with 10 bases between. CDR1 LNHDA and CDR2 SQIVND come from the germline V gene (reference sequence). The CDR3 runs 14 residues. CDR3 nucleotides: TGTGCCAGTAGTATTAGGGGGAGATCCTACGAGCAGTACTTC. Translation: CASSIRGRSYEQYF.

The rearrangement links TRBV4-1 to TRBJ2-3, with 9 bases identical to TRBD1. J gave up 3 bases and V 3 bases, and 10 bases lay outside the gene matches. The CDR3 is 17 amino acids. Per germline, CDR1 MGHRA and CDR2 YSYEKL. The CDR3 sequence: CASSHWTGVKETDTQYF. The CDR3 region has the DNA TGCGCCAGCAGCCACTGGACAGGGGTAAAAGAAACAGATACGCAGTATTTT.

As DNA, the CDR3 is TGTGCCATCAGTGAGTCGGAAACTAGCGGGAGACAAGAGACCCAGTACTTC. Its translation is CAISESETSGRQETQYF. The chain combines TRBV10-3 with TRBJ2-5; 11 positions match TRBD2. Trimming at V came to 0 bases and at J to 2 bases, leaving 5 bases not matched to a gene. CDR3 size: 17 residues. Germline values: CDR1 ENHRY, CDR2 SYGVKD.

The chain recombines TRBV18 with TRBJ2-1; TRBD2 aligns across 11 bases. The germline V gene has CDR1 KGHSH and CDR2 LQKENI. V trimming: 5 bases; J trimming: 4 bases; junction bases outside the gene matches: 4. This CDR3 contains 15 residues. The CDR3: CASSATSGVYNEQFF. CDR3 sequence (DNA): TGTGCCAGCTCAGCGACTAGCGGGGTGTACAATGAGCAGTTCTTC. The whole variable domain, remainder taken from reference TRBV18 and TRBJ2-1, is NAGVMQNPRHLVRRRGQEARLRCSPMKGHSHVYWYRQLPEEGLKFMVYLQKENIIDESGMPKERFSAEFPKEGPSILRIQQVVRGDSAAYFCASSATSGVYNEQFFGPGTRLTVL.

This clone was recorded a few times. This chain connects TRBV5-6 to TRBJ1-1; perhaps TRBD1 as D (5 bases). The CDR3 covers 16 residues. Trimming took off 0 bases at V and 4 bases at J, with 16 bases between the two ends. Germline V gene lookup returns CDR1 SGHDT and CDR2 YYEEEE. The DNA of the CDR3 is TGTGCCAGCAGCTTGGCCGCAGGGATGGGGGGCACTGAAGCTTTCTTT. Protein: CASSLAAGMGGTEAFF.

The chain is built from TRBV5-5 and TRBJ1-3; TRBD1 aligns across 7 bases. This CDR3 has 15 amino acids. The J segment lost 0 bases and the V segment lost 1 base, leaving 1 base of the junction unmatched. CDR1 is SGHKS and CDR2 is YYEKEE in the germline V gene (reference sequence). CDR3 sequence: CASSLSGGSGNTIYF. The CDR3 DNA reads as TGTGCCAGCAGCTTGTCAGGGGGCTCTGGAAACACCATATATTTT.

The genes are TRBV10-1 and TRBJ2-7; TRBD1 aligns across 7 bases. This CDR3 is 14 amino acids long. Germline CDR1 is WNHNN and CDR2 is SYGVQD (reference sequence). Unmatched junction bases numbered 6, after V lost 2 bases and J lost 5 bases. The chain's CDR3 is CASSEDRVVHEQYF. Here the CDR3 DNA reads TGCGCCAGCAGTGAGGACAGGGTGGTCCACGAGCAGTACTTC.

The chain is built from TRBV27 and TRBJ1-4, with 8 bases matching TRBD1. Germline V gene sequence: CDR1 MNHEY, CDR2 SMNVEV (reference sequence). With 6 bases clipped from V and 4 bases from J, the junction kept 4 bases outside the gene matches. This CDR3 has 14 residues. The CDR3 loop is CASRPGQVNEKLFF. The CDR3 DNA reads TGTGCCAGCAGACCGGGACAGGTTAATGAAAAACTGTTTTTT.